This T cell receptor beta chain was sequenced for a study of shared clonotypes between healthy human individuals. General study results and limits: Compared with memory subsets, naive subsets generally had larger estimated richness. It was the few donors that limited the genetic and exposure-history diversity represented.

The V and J ends lost 3 bases and 1 base, in that order; junction bases with no gene match: 3. Germline-derived CDR1 and CDR2 are SGDLS and YYNGEE. This CDR3 spans 17 amino acids. The authors distributed each subset's genomic DNA evenly over several immunoSEQ plates. Measured with immunoSEQ multiplex PCR; TCRdb has only the in-frame clones, and not every one. This sample has some 1 million clones; about 76% occur once, and the top ten carry approximately 1.5%. With respect to this clone: Its target is unknown.

The clonotype originates from a man between 18 and 35 years old in good health. Sequencing input: memory CD4+ T cells sorted from blood. Regarding subset: CD45RA-negative fraction. V and J are TRBV9 and TRBJ2-5; 16 bases fit TRBD2. In nucleotides, the CDR3 is TGTGCCAGCAGCGAGGGGACTAGCGGGGGGGCCCAAGAGACCCAGTACTTC. Encoded protein: CASSEGTSGGAQETQYF.